The T cell receptor beta chain under discussion was sequenced for a study of identical twins. cDNA molecules carried unique molecular identifiers, and template switching added a universal primer site. TCRdb recomputed calls from the 5' RACE reads with MiXCR, one row per CDR3 protein. The sample has about 520,000 distinct CDR3 sequences, less than 25% seen once; the top ten hold about 0.91%. Germline lookup yields CDR1 LNHNV and CDR2 YYDKDF (reference sequence). This CDR3 contains 15 residues. With V trimmed by 1 base and J by 7 bases, 5 bases remained unmatched. The sample also formed part of further work on T cells expressing NK-cell markers.

Sequences were obtained from CD4+ T cells sorted from blood. The sequence was obtained from a woman in her late teens or twenties in good health. The chain combines TRBV15 with TRBJ1-4; the match to TRBD1 covers 8 bases. The CDR3 nucleotides are TGTGCCACCAGCAGAGCCCACAGGGGGAGTGAAAAACTGTTTTTT. It codes for CATSRAHRGSEKLFF.